This section outlines one TCR beta chain sequence together with its context. This clonotype was counted many times. Its recognized antigen is unknown. There are no base qualities to consult, and no much larger clone falls within one base. Graves' hyperthyroidism was defined as stable when no progression to ophthalmopathy occurred over 18 months of follow-up. Hyperthyroidism patients were newly diagnosed, had a disease duration of under 2 months, and were aged 18 to 65 years. Any patient with an uncontrolled infection, another autoimmune disease, pregnancy or lactation was excluded. Diagnoses were based on clinical symptoms, serum thyroxine and TRAb, thyroid ultrasound and orbital computed tomography. Ficoll-Paque density gradient centrifugation was used to isolate PBMCs from 8 to 10 ml of fresh peripheral blood. Total RNA was extracted with Trizol reagent, and quality was checked on an Agilent 2100 Bioanalyzer.

The data were obtained in a study of T cells in Graves' hyperthyroidism and ophthalmopathy (dated by TCRdb to the late 2010s). Regarding the research as a whole: Peripheral blood samples were taken at initial diagnosis, before any treatment was given. A discovery cohort of about 95 patients, 43 with Graves' ophthalmopathy and about 60 with stable Graves' hyperthyroidism, was used to find distinguishing TCR V-J signatures. Whether ophthalmopathy could be predicted prospectively was tested in an independent validation cohort made up of approximately 19 hyperthyroidism patients plus 17 patients who later progressed to ophthalmopathy. The 100 or so discovery patients were randomly divided into training and test sets at a 7:3 ratio. The study also compared thyroid tissue and blood T-cell repertoires from roughly six Graves' hyperthyroidism patients. Following sampling, methimazole starting at 30 mg daily was given to hyperthyroidism patients, and high-dose intravenous methylprednisolone was given to ophthalmopathy patients. TCR Vbeta CDR3 sequencing of 120 to 150 peripheral blood samples (under 45 ophthalmopathy, about 74 hyperthyroidism and some 17 progressor patients) is reported in the paper.

The TCR beta CDR3 regions were amplified from the RNA transcripts. For the first round of RT-PCR on the TCR CDR3, the HTBI primer set was used together with the Qiagen OneStep RT-PCR kit. A second multiplex PCR round built the libraries, followed by size selection and purification. Sequencing of the libraries was done on an Illumina HiSeq2000 using paired-end 100 bp reads. On the authors' methods: SOAPnuke was used to process the raw data, with reads discarded if the reads contained adapters or uncalled bases, had a mean Phred below 15, or lacked an exact constant-primer or identifier match. High-quality paired reads were merged with COPE v1.2.5, and unique nucleotide sequences were defined as clonotypes. Clonotypes were aligned to IMGT TRBV, TRBD and TRBJ reference segments using MiTCR v1.1. Analysis was restricted to V-J combinations with a frequency above 0.0001, which covered about 99% of repertoires. The TCS score was defined as F50 (clonal expansion) divided by E x V (chaos), with BLOSUM62-based TCRdist calculated between CDR3 peptides within each V-J. Welch's t-statistics and random forest reduced roughly 540 V-J features to some 14, which were used in a naive Bayes classifier (R e1071). TCRdb cleaned the public reads at Q25 with fastp, built clones with MiXCR and kept in-frame beta chains. Merged by CDR3 protein, the rows form single entries marked with the most common genes and DNA. The V and J calls were determined by TCRdb, not by the authors. This sample lists about 700,000 distinct CDR3 sequences; approximately 15% were detected once. Roughly 10% of the sample is taken by the ten largest.

The CDR3 runs 14 amino acids, cysteine and phenylalanine included. Only CDR3 DNA remains: 42 bases, in frame from the first base. Trimming removed 4 bases from V and 2 bases from J; the gene matches leave 3 bases unexplained. Based on the germline V gene (reference sequence), the CDR1 and CDR2 sequences are GTSNPN and SVGIG. Study-wide findings and limitations: Most expanded thyroid clonotypes (frequency above 0.001) were also found in blood, which suggests that blood repertoires may mirror thyroid immune responses. Sample size was not statistically predetermined, and investigators were not blinded to group allocation. Ophthalmopathy was separated from stable hyperthyroidism by a 13 V-J signature model, with around 90% sensitivity and just over 81% specificity obtained in cross-validation and 80%/75% obtained in testing. In validation, the model predicted progression to ophthalmopathy a median of around 6.5 months before onset, with 65% to 71% sensitivity and around 76% specificity.

The sample comprised blood. The rearranged chain carries TRBV30 and TRBJ2-7; 12 of the junction bases match TRBD2. The receptor's source is a young woman with Graves' hyperthyroidism. DNA sequence: TGTGCCTGGACTCGACTAGCGGGAGCCTACGAGCAGTACTTC. Its coded protein is CAWTRLAGAYEQYF. Beyond the CDR3, the reference TRBV30 and TRBJ2-7 genes provide the residues; the full variable domain reads: SQTIHQWPATLVQPVGSPLSLECTVEGTSNPNLYWYRQAAGRGLQLLFYSVGIGQISSEVPQNLSASRPQDRQFILSSKKLLLSDSGFYLCAWTRLAGAYEQYFGPGTRLTVT.